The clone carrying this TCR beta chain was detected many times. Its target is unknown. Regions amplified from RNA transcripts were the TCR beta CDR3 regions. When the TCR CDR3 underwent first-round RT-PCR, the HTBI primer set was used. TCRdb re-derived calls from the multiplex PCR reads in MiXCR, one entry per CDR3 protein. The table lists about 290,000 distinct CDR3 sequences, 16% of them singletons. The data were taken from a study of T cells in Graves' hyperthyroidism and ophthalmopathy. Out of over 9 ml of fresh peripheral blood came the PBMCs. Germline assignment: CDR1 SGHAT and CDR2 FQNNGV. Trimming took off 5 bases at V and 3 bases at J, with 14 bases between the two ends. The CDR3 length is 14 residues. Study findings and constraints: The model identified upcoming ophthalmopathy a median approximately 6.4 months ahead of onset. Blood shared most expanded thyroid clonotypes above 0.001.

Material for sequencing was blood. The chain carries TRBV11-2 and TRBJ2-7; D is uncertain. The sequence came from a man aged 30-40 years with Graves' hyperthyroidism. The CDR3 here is CASSAARLDYEQYF. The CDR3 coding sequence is TGTGCCAGCAGCGCCGCGAGACTGGACTACGAGCAGTACTTC.